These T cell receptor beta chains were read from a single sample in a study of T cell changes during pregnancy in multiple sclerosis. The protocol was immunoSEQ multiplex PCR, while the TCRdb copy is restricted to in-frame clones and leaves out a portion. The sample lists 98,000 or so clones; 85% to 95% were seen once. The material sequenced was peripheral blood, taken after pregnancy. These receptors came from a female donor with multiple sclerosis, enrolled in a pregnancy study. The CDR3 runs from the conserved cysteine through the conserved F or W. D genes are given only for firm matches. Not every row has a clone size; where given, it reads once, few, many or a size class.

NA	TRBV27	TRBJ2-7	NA	CASSLSGRGAYEQYF	TGTGCCAGCAGTTTATCGGGCAGGGGTGCGTACGAGCAGTACTTC
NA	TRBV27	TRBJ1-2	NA	CASMNLPGGYTF	TGTGCCAGCATGAATCTTCCGGGTGGCTACACCTTC
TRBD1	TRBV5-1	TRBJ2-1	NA	CASSPGQGTYNEQFF	TGCGCCAGCAGCCCGGGACAGGGGACCTACAATGAGCAGTTCTTC
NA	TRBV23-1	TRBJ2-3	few	CASKQSPDTQYF	TGCGCCAGCAAACAGAGTCCAGATACGCAGTATTTT
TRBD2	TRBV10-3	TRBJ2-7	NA	CAITSGGADYEQYF	TGTGCCATCACTAGCGGGGGAGCCGATTACGAGCAGTACTTC
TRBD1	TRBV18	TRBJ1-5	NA	CASSLTGGLSNQPQHF	TGTGCCAGCTCATTGACAGGGGGCCTCAGCAATCAGCCCCAGCATTTT
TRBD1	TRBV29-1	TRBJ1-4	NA	CSVAGTGTREKLFF	TGCAGCGTGGCCGGGACAGGGACGAGGGAAAAACTGTTTTTT
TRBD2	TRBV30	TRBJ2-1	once	CAREREGNNEQFF	TGTGCCCGAGAGCGGGAGGGAAACAATGAGCAGTTCTTC
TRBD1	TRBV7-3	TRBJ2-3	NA	CASSSGTGGADTQYF	TGTGCCAGCAGTTCCGGGACAGGGGGCGCAGATACGCAGTATTTT
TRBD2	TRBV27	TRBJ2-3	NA	CASRRWASGRLTDTQYF	TGTGCCAGCAGGAGATGGGCTAGCGGGAGATTGACAGATACGCAGTATTTT
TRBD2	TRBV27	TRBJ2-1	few	CARREGNEQFF	TGTGCCCGGCGGGAGGGGAATGAGCAGTTCTTC
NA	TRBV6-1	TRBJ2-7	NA	CASRLLPAYEQYF	TGTGCCAGCAGATTACTCCCGGCCTACGAGCAGTACTTC
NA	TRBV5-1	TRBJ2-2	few	CASSLGPFDTGELFF	TGCGCCAGCAGCTTGGGGCCTTTCGACACCGGGGAGCTGTTTTTT
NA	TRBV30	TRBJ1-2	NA	CAWSVGAAYGYTF	TGTGCCTGGAGTGTGGGGGCAGCCTATGGCTACACCTTC
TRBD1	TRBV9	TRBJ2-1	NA	CASRDSNYNEQFF	TGTGCCAGCCGGGACAGTAACTACAATGAGCAGTTCTTC
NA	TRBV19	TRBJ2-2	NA	CASSDYSRSNTGELFF	TGTGCCAGTAGCGACTACTCCAGATCGAACACCGGGGAGCTGTTTTTT
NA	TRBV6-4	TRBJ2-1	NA	CASRGGSYNEQFF	TGTGCCTCCAGGGGAGGGTCCTACAATGAGCAGTTCTTC
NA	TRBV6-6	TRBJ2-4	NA	CASRTTKTGDIQYF	TGTGCCAGCAGAACGACCAAAACGGGGGACATTCAGTACTTC
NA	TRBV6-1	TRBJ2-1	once	CASSEVLPPGNNNEQFF	TGTGCCAGCAGTGAAGTCTTGCCGCCAGGGAACAACAATGAGCAGTTCTTC
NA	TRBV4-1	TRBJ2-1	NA	CASSQIPGELGYNEQFF	TGCGCCAGCAGCCAGATACCAGGGGAACTAGGTTACAATGAGCAGTTCTTC
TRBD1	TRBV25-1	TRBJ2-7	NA	CASSRGQGAYEQYF	TGTGCCAGCTCCCGGGGACAGGGGGCCTACGAGCAGTACTTC
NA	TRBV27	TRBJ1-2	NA	CASSLDVRADDGYTF	TGTGCCAGCAGTTTAGACGTCAGGGCGGATGATGGCTACACCTTC
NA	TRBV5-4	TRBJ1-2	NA	CASSLDSYGYTF	TGTGCCAGCAGCTTGGACAGCTATGGCTACACCTTC
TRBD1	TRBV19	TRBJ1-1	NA	CASSEQGARTEAFF	TGTGCCAGTAGCGAGCAGGGGGCGAGGACTGAAGCTTTCTTT
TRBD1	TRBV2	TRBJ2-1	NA	CASSEWTGEGEQFF	TGTGCCAGCAGTGAGTGGACAGGGGAGGGTGAGCAGTTCTTC
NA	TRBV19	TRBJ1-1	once	CASSLNTEAFF	TGTGCCAGTAGCCTCAACACTGAAGCTTTCTTT
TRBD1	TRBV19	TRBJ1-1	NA	CASSAQGWNTEAFF	TGTGCCAGTAGTGCACAGGGGTGGAACACTGAAGCTTTCTTT
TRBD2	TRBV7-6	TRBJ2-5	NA	CASSSGLAGEGWETQYF	TGTGCCAGCAGCTCGGGACTAGCGGGAGAGGGCTGGGAGACCCAGTACTTC
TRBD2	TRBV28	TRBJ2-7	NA	CASSQPVLAGEQYF	TGTGCCAGCAGTCAACCAGTACTAGCGGGCGAGCAGTACTTC
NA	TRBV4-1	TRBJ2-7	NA	CASSQGYSYEQYF	TGCGCCAGCAGTCAGGGGTACTCCTACGAGCAGTACTTC
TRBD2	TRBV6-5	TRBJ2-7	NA	CASSRLAGEGYEQYF	TGTGCCAGCAGTCGACTAGCGGGAGAGGGTTACGAGCAGTACTTC
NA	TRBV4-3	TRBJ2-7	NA	CASSQGEAYEQYF	TGCGCCAGCAGCCAGGGGGAGGCCTACGAGCAGTACTTC
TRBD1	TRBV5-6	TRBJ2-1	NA	CASSWTRDRGLDEQFF	TGTGCCAGCAGCTGGACCCGGGACAGGGGTCTCGATGAGCAGTTCTTC
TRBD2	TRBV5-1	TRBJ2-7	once	CASSLGGSQRREEQYF	TGCGCCAGCAGCTTGGGGGGGAGCCAGAGGCGGGAGGAGCAGTACTTC
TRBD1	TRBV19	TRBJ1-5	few	CASKTGGYNQPQHF	TGTGCCAGTAAAACAGGGGGCTACAATCAGCCCCAGCATTTT
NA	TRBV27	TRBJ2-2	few	CASSFGGNTGELFF	TGTGCCAGCAGTTTCGGGGGGAACACCGGGGAGCTGTTTTTT
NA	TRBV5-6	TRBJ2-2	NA	CASSPAGWTGELFF	TGTGCCAGCAGCCCCGCAGGGTGGACCGGGGAGCTGTTTTTT
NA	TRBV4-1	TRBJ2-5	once	CASSQAGGGQETQYF	TGCGCCAGCAGCCAAGCGGGCGGAGGACAAGAGACCCAGTACTTC
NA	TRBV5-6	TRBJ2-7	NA	CASTSLLNYEQYF	TGTGCCAGCACCTCCTTATTAAACTACGAGCAGTACTTC
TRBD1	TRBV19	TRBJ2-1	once	CASRTGGNEQFF	TGTGCCAGTAGGACAGGGGGGAATGAGCAGTTCTTC
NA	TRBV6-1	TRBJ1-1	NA	CASGKPGDEAFF	TGTGCCAGCGGCAAACCGGGAGATGAAGCTTTCTTT
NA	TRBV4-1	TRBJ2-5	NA	CASSQDYGGSYQETQYF	TGCGCCAGCAGCCAAGATTATGGAGGCAGCTACCAAGAGACCCAGTACTTC
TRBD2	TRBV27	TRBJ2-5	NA	CASSASTGLAWVTQYF	TGTGCCAGCAGTGCGTCGACGGGACTAGCGTGGGTGACCCAGTACTTC
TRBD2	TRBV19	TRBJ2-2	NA	CASTTGGATGELFF	TGTGCCAGTACCACGGGAGGGGCCACCGGGGAGCTGTTTTTT
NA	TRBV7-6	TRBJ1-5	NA	CAVGGTGNQPQHF	TGTGCCGTCGGGGGGACTGGCAATCAGCCCCAGCATTTT
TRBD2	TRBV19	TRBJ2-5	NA	CASSIFGGGQETQYF	TGTGCCAGTAGTATATTTGGCGGGGGCCAAGAGACCCAGTACTTC
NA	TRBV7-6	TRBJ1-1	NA	CASSLGGGDTEAFF	TGTGCCAGCAGCTTAGGTGGAGGGGACACTGAAGCTTTCTTT
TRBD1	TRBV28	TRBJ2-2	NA	CASSSLRDRATGELFF	TGTGCCAGCAGTTCGCTCCGGGACAGGGCCACCGGGGAGCTGTTTTTT
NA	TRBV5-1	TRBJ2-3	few	CASSLKGADTQYF	TGCGCCAGCAGCCTCAAAGGGGCCGATACGCAGTATTTT
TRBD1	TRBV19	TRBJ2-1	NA	CASSTQGAEQFF	TGTGCCAGTAGTACCCAGGGGGCTGAGCAGTTCTTC
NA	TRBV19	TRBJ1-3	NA	CASAEFSGNTIYF	TGTGCCAGTGCGGAATTCTCTGGAAACACCATATATTTT
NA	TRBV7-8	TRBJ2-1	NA	CASSTKDGTRYNEQFF	TGTGCCAGCAGCACAAAAGACGGGACTCGCTACAATGAGCAGTTCTTC
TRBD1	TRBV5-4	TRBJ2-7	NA	CASSSGSGTESEQYF	TGTGCCAGCAGCTCGGGCTCCGGGACAGAAAGCGAGCAGTACTTC
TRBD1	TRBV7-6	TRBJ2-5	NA	CASSLGTGVETQYF	TGTGCCAGCAGCTTAGGGACAGGGGTGGAGACCCAGTACTTC
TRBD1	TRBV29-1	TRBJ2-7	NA	CSVEEPGGEKSGEQYF	TGCAGCGTTGAAGAGCCAGGGGGCGAAAAGTCTGGGGAGCAGTACTTC
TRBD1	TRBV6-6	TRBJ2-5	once	CASSYGTGVNQETQYF	TGTGCCAGCAGTTATGGGACAGGGGTAAATCAAGAGACCCAGTACTTC
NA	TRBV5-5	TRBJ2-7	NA	CASSSVQSLYEQYF	TGTGCCAGCAGTTCGGTACAGTCTTTATACGAGCAGTACTTC